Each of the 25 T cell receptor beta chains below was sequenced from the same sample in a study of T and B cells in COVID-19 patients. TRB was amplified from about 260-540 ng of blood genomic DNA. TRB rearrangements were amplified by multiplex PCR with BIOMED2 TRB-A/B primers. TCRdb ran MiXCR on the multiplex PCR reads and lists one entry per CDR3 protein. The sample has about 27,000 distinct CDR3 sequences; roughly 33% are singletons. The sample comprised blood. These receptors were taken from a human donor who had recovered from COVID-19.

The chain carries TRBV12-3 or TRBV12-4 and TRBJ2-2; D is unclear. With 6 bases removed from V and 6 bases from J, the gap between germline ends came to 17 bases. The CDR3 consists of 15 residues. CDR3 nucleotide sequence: TGTGCCAGCAGCCCGTTGATAGGTGGGGCCGGGGAGCTGTTTTTT. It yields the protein CASSPLIGGAGELFF.

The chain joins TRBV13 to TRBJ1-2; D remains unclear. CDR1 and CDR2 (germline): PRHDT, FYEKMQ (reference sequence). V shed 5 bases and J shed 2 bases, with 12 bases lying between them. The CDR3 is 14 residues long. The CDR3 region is CASSQEGRNYGYTF. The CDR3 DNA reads TGTGCCAGCAGCCAGGAAGGAAGGAACTATGGCTACACCTTC. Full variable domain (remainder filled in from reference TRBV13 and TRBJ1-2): AAGVIQSPRHLIKEKRETATLKCYPIPRHDTVYWYQQGPGQDPQFLISFYEKMQSDKGSIPDRFSAQQFSDYHSELNMSSLELGDSALYFCASSQEGRNYGYTFGSGTRLTVV.

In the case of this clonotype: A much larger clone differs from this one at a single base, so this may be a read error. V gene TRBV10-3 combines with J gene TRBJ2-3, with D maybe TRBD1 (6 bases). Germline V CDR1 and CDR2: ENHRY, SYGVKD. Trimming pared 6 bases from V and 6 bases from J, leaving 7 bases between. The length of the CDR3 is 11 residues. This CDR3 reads CAISQGDTQYF. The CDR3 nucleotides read TGTGCCATCAGCCAGGGGGATACGCAGTATTTT.

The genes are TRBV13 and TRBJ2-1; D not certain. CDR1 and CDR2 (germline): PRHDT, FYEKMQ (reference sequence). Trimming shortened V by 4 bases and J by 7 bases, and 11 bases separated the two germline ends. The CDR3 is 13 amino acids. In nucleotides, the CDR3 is TGTGCCAGCAGCTCCGGCGGCCCTAATGAGCAGTTCTTC. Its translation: CASSSGGPNEQFF.

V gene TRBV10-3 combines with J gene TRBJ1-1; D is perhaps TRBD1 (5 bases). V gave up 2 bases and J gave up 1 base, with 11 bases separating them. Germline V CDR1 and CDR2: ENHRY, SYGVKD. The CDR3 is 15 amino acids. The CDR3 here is CAISEARAANTEAFF. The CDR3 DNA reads TGTGCCATCAGTGAGGCCAGGGCCGCGAACACTGAAGCTTTCTTT.

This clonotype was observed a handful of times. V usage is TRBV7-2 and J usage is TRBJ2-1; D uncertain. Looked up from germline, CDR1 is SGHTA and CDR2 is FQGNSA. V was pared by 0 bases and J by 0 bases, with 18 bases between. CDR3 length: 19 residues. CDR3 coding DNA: TGTGCCAGCAGCTTAGCCCCAGCCCTCCCTAGTATCTCCTACAATGAGCAGTTCTTC. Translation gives CASSLAPALPSISYNEQFF.

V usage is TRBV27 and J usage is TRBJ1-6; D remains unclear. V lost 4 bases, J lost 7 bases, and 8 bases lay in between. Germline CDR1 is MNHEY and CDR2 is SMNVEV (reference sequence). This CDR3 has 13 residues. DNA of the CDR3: TGTGCCAGCAGTTACTCTATGAATTCACCCCTCCACTTT. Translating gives CASSYSMNSPLHF.

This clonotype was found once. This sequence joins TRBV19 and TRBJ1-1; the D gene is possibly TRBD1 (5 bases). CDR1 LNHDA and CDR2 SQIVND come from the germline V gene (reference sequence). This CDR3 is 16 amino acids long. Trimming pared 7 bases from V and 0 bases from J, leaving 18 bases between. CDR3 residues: CASNPRRGDMNTEAFF. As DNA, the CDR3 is TGTGCCAGTAACCCCCGGCGGGGCGACATGAACACTGAAGCTTTCTTT.

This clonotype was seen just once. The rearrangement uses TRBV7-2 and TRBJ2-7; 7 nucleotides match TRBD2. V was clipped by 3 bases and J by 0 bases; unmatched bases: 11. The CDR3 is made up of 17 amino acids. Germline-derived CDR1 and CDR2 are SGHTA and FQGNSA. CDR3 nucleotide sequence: TGTGCCAGCAGCTTTCGGCTAGCGGTCCGGAGCTCCTACGAGCAGTACTTC. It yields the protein CASSFRLAVRSSYEQYF.

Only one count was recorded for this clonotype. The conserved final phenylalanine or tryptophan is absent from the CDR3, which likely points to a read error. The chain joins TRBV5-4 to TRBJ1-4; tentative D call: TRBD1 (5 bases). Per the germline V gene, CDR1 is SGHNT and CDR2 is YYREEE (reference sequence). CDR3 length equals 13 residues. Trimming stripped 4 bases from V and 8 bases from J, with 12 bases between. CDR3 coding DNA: TGTGCCAGCAGCCTGCAGGGAGGGGAAAAACTGTTTATT. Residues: CASSLQGGEKLFI.

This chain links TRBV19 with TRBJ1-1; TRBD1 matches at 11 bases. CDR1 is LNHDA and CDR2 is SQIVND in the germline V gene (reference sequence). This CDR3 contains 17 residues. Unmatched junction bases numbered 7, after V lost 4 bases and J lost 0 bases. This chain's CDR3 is CASSTGQGALMNTEAFF. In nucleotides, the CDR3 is TGTGCCAGTAGTACCGGACAGGGGGCCCTTATGAACACTGAAGCTTTCTTT.

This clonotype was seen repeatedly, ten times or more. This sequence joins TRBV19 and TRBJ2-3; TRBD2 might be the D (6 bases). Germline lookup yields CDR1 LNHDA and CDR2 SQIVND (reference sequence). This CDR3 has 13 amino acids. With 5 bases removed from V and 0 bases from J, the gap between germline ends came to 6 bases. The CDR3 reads CASSGGSTDTQYF. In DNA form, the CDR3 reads TGTGCCAGTAGTGGAGGGAGCACAGATACGCAGTATTTT.

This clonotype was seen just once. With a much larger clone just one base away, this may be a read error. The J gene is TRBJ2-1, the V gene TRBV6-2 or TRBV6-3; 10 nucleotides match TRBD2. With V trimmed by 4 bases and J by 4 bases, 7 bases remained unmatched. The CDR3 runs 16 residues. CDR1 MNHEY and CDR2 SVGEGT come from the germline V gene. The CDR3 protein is CASSSRASGSYNEQFF. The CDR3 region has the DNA TGTGCCAGCAGTTCCCGGGCTAGCGGGAGTTACAATGAGCAGTTCTTC.

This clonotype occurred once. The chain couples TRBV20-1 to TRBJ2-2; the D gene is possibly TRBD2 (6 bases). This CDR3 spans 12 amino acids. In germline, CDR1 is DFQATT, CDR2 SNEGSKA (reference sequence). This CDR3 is CSGTVNTGELFF. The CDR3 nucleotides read TGCAGCGGGACTGTGAACACCGGGGAGCTGTTTTTT.

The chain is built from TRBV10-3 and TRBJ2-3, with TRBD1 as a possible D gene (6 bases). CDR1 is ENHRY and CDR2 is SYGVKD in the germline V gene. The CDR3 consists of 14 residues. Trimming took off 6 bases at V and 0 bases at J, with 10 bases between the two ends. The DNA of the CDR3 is TGTGCCATCAGAACAGGGTTTAGCACAGATACGCAGTATTTT. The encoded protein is CAIRTGFSTDTQYF.

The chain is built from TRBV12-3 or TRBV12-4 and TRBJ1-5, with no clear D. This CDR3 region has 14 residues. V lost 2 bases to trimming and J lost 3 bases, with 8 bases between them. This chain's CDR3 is CASSLTAINQPQHF. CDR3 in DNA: TGTGCCAGCAGTTTAACTGCAATCAATCAGCCCCAGCATTTT.

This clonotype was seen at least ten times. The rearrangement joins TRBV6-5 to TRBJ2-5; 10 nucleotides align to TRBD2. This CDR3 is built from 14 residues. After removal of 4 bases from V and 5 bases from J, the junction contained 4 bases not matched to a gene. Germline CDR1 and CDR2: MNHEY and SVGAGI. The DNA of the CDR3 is TGTGCCAGCAGTTTCGGGACTAGCGTCGAGACCCAGTACTTC. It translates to CASSFGTSVETQYF.

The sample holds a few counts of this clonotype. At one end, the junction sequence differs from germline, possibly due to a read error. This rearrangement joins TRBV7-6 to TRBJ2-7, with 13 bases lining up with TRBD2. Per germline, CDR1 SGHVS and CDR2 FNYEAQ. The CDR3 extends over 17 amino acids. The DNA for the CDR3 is TGTGCCAGCAGCTTAGCCCGGACTAGCGGGAGCGGGGGCGAGCAGTACTTT. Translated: CASSLARTSGSGGEQYF.

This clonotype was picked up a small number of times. The CDR3 here is CASSRGLAGTDTQYF. CDR3 coding DNA: TGCGCCAGCAGTCGCGGACTAGCGGGCACAGATACGCAGTATTTT. V gene TRBV5-1 combines with J gene TRBJ2-3, with 10 positions matching TRBD2. The CDR3 extends over 15 amino acids. CDR1 SGHRS and CDR2 YFSETQ come from the germline V gene. The ends lost 5 bases at V and 1 base at J; junction bases unmatched: 4.

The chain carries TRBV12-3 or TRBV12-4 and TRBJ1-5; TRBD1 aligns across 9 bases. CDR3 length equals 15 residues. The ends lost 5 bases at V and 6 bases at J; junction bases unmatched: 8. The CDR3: CASSIQGARGQPQHF. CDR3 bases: TGTGCCAGCAGTATACAGGGGGCCCGAGGTCAGCCCCAGCATTTT.

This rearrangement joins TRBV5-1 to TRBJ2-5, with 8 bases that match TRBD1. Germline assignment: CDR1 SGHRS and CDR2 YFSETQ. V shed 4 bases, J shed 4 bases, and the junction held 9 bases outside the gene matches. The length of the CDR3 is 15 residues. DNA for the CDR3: TGCGCCAGCAGCCGTGGGGGGACAGGTGGAGAGACCCAGTACTTC. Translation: CASSRGGTGGETQYF.

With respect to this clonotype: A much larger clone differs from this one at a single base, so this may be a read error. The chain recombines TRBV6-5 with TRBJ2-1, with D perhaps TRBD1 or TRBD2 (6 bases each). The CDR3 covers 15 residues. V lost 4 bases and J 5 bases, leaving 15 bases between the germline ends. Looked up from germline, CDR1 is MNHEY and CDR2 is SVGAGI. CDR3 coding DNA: TGTGCCAGCAGTTGGGGGGCTGGGTTACACAATGAGCAGTTCTTC. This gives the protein CASSWGAGLHNEQFF.

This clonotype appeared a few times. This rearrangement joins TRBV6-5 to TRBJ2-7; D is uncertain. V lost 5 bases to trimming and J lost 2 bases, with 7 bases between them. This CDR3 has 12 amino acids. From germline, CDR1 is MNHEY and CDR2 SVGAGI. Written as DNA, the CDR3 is TGTGCCAGCAGTACCAAAACCTACGAGCAGTACTTC. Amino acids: CASSTKTYEQYF.

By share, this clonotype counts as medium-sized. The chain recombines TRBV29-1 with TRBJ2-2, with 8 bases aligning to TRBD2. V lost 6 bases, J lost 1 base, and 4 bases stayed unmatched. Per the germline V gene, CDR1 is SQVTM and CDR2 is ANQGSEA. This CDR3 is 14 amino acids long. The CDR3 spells CSVHTSGNTGELFF. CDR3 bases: TGCAGCGTACACACTAGCGGGAACACCGGGGAGCTGTTTTTT.

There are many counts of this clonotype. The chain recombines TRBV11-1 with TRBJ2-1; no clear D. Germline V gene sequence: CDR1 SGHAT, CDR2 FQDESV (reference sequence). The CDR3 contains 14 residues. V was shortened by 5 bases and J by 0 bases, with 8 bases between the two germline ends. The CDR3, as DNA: TGTGCCAGCAGCCCAGGCGGCTCCTACAATGAGCAGTTCTTC. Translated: CASSPGGSYNEQFF.